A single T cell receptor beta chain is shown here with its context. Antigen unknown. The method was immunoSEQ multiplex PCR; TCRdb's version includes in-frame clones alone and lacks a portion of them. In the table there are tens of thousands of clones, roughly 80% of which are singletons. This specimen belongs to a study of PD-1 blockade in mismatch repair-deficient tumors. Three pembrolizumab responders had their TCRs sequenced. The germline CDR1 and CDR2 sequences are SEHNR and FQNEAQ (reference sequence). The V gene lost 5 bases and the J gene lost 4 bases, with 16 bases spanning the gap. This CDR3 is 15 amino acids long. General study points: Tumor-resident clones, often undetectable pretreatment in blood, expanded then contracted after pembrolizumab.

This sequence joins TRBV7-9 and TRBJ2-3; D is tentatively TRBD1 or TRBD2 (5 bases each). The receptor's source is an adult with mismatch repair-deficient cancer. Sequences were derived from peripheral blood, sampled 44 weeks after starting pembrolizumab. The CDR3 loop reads CASSPKGDRSDTQYF. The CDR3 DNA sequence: TGTGCCAGCAGCCCAAAAGGGGACCGTTCAGATACGCAGTATTTT. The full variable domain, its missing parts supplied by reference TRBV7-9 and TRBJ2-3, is DTGVSQNPRHKITKRGQNVTFRCDPISEHNRLYWYRQTLGQGPEFLTYFQNEAQLEKSRLLSDRFSAERPKGSFSTLEIQRTEQGDSAMYLCASSPKGDRSDTQYFGPGTRLTVL.